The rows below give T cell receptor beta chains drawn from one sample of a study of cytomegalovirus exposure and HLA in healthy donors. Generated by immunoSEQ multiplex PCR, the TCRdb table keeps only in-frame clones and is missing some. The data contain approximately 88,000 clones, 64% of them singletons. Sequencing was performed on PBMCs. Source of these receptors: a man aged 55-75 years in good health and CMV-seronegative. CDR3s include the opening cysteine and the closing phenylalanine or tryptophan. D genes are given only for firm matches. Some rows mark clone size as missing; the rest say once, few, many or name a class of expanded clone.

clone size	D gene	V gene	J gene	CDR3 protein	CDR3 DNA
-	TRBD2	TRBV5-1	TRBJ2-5	CASSLNQRGGGEAQYF	TGCGCCAGCAGCTTGAACCAGCGGGGGGGCGGGGAGGCCCAGTACTTC
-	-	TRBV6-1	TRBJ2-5	CASSETAEGKTQYF	TGTGCCAGCAGTGAAACCGCGGAGGGTAAGACCCAGTACTTC
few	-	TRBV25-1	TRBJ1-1	CASSDLGNTEAFF	TGTGCCAGCAGTGATCTCGGGAACACTGAAGCTTTCTTT
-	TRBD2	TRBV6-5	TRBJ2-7	CASSYSPRGEEQYF	TGTGCCAGCAGTTACTCGCCCCGGGGGGAAGAGCAGTACTTC
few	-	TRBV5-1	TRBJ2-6	CASSLDSGESPGANVLTF	TGCGCCAGCAGCTTGGATTCGGGGGAGAGTCCTGGGGCCAACGTCCTGACTTTC
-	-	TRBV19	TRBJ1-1	CASSIGTMNTEAFF	TGTGCCAGTAGTATTGGCACAATGAACACTGAAGCTTTCTTT
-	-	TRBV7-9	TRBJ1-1	CSSNNRVHTEAFF	TGTTCCAGCAACAACAGGGTGCACACTGAAGCTTTCTTT
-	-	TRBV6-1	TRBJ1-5	CASSEAGSRGAFRNQPQHF	TGTGCCAGCAGTGAAGCGGGTTCTAGGGGCGCGTTTAGGAATCAGCCCCAGCATTTT
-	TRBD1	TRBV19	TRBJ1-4	CASSTDRGRNEKLFF	TGTGCCAGTAGTACGGACAGGGGAAGGAATGAAAAACTGTTTTTT
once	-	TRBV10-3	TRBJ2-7	CAISEDLQGEQYF	TGTGCCATCAGTGAGGACCTCCAGGGCGAGCAGTACTTC
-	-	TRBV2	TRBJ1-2	CASRAGGYTF	TGTGCCAGCAGGGCTGGCGGCTACACCTTC
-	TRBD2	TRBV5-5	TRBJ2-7	CASSLTSGGGPGEQYF	TGTGCCAGCAGCTTGACTAGCGGAGGGGGACCGGGCGAGCAGTACTTC
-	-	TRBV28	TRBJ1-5	CASSSSFNQPQHF	TGTGCCAGCAGTTCCTCTTTCAATCAGCCCCAGCATTTT
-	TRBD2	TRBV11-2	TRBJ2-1	CASSLGAGGREQFF	TGTGCCAGCAGCTTAGGAGCGGGGGGAAGAGAGCAGTTCTTC
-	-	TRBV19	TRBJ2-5	CASSRGSGVETQYF	TGTGCCAGTAGCCGGGGGAGCGGCGTAGAGACCCAGTACTTC
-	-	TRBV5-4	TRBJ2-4	CASSLGSGDAKNIQYF	TGTGCCAGCAGCTTGGGGTCAGGGGATGCCAAAAACATTCAGTACTTC
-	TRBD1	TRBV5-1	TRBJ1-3	CASSDGTEGDTIYF	TGCGCCAGCAGCGACGGGACAGAGGGAGACACCATATATTTT
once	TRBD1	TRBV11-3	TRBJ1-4	CASSPNRGDEKLFF	TGTGCCAGCAGCCCAAACAGGGGAGATGAAAAACTGTTTTTT
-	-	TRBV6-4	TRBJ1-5	CASGSEPGQPQHF	TGTGCCAGCGGGTCAGAACCAGGTCAGCCCCAGCATTTT
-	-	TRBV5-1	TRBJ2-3	CASSSLGGDTQYF	TGCGCCAGCAGCTCCCTGGGGGGAGATACGCAGTATTTT
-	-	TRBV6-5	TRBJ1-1	CASSYLSTGWYTEAFF	TGTGCCAGCAGTTACCTCTCAACAGGGTGGTACACTGAAGCTTTCTTT
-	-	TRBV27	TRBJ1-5	CASGRTNQPQHF	TGTGCCAGCGGGAGAACCAATCAGCCCCAGCATTTT
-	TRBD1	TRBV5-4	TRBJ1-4	CASSFPGQGNEKLFF	TGTGCCAGCAGCTTTCCGGGACAGGGTAATGAAAAACTGTTTTTT
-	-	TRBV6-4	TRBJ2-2	CASSFEGQLTGELFF	TGTGCCAGCAGCTTTGAGGGACAATTAACCGGGGAGCTGTTTTTT
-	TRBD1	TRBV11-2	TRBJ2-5	CASSRDRASQETQYF	TGTGCCAGCAGCCGGGACAGAGCCTCTCAAGAGACCCAGTACTTC
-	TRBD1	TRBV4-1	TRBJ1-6	CASSQGNRGGMDNSPLHF	TGCGCCAGCAGCCAAGGTAACAGGGGAGGTATGGATAATTCACCCCTCCACTTT
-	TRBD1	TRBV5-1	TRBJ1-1	CASGQGETEAFF	TGCGCCAGCGGACAGGGGGAAACTGAAGCTTTCTTT
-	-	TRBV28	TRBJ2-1	CASSLTGVEQFF	TGTGCCAGCAGTTTAACGGGGGTTGAGCAGTTCTTC
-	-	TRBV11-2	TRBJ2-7	CASSRRLVYEQYF	TGTGCCAGCAGCCGAAGACTAGTCTACGAGCAGTACTTC
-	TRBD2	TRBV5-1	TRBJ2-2	CASASGGNTGELFF	TGCGCCAGCGCTAGCGGGGGAAACACCGGGGAGCTGTTTTTT
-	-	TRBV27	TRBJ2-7	CASSLVQGPYEQYF	TGTGCCAGCAGTTTAGTTCAGGGCCCCTACGAGCAGTACTTC
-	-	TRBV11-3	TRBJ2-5	CASSLGGQGNRETQYF	TGTGCCAGCAGCTTAGGGGGGCAGGGTAACAGAGAGACCCAGTACTTC
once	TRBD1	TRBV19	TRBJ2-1	CASSTLTGSNEQFF	TGTGCCAGTAGTACCCTGACAGGGAGCAATGAGCAGTTCTTC
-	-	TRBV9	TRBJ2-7	CASSVAEGTYEQYF	TGTGCCAGCAGCGTAGCCGAGGGAACTTACGAGCAGTACTTC
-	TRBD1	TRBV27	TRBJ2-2	CASSLKTGGLTGELFF	TGTGCCAGCAGTTTAAAGACAGGGGGTTTAACCGGGGAGCTGTTTTTT
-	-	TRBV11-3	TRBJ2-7	CASSFLGVNYEQYF	TGTGCCAGCAGCTTTTTAGGGGTTAATTACGAGCAGTACTTC
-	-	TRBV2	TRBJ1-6	CASSDDSNNSPLHF	TGTGCCAGCAGTGATGACAGTAATAATTCACCCCTCCACTTT
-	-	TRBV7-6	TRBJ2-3	CASSLGGGADTQYF	TGTGCCAGCAGCTTAGGTGGGGGCGCAGATACGCAGTATTTT
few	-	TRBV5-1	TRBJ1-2	CASSLGLLREEYGYTF	TGCGCCAGCAGCTTGGGCCTTTTACGGGAGGAGTATGGCTACACCTTC
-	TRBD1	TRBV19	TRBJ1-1	CASNYQTGGSEAFF	TGTGCCAGTAATTACCAAACAGGGGGCTCTGAAGCTTTCTTT
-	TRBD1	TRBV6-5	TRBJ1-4	CASSYDRVEEKLFF	TGTGCCAGCAGTTACGACAGGGTAGAGGAAAAACTGTTTTTT
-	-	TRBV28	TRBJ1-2	CASSPSTGKGGGYTF	TGTGCCAGCAGTCCCTCTACAGGGAAAGGTGGCGGCTACACCTTC
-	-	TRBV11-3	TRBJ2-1	CASSLVFQEQFF	TGTGCCAGCAGCTTAGTGTTCCAGGAGCAGTTCTTC
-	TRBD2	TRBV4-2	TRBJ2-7	CASSQELAGAEQYF	TGTGCCAGCAGCCAAGAACTAGCGGGCGCCGAGCAGTACTTC
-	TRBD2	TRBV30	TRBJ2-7	CAWQTSGVGTLEQYF	TGTGCCTGGCAGACTAGCGGGGTGGGCACCCTCGAGCAGTACTTC
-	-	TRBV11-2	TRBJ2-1	CASSLASWSYNEQFF	TGTGCCAGCAGCTTAGCTAGCTGGTCCTACAATGAGCAGTTCTTC
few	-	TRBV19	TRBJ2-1	CASKASSYNEQFF	TGTGCCAGTAAGGCTAGCTCCTACAATGAGCAGTTCTTC
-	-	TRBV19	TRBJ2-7	CASSIDLGGEQYF	TGTGCCAGTAGTATAGATCTGGGAGGTGAGCAGTACTTC
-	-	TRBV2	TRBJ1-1	CATSQGVFTEAFF	TGTGCCACCTCCCAGGGCGTGTTCACTGAAGCTTTCTTT
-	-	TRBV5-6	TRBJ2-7	CASSLANPTLRGYF	TGTGCCAGCAGCTTGGCCAACCCTACCCTACGAGGGTACTTC
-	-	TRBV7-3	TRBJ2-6	CASSLTPGSGANVLTF	TGTGCCAGCAGCTTAACGCCAGGGTCCGGGGCCAACGTCCTGACTTTC
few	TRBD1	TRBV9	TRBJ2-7	CASSVGDGQGSSYEQYF	TGTGCCAGCAGCGTAGGGGATGGACAGGGTAGCTCCTACGAGCAGTACTTC
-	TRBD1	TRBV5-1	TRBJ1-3	CASSPGQAELSGNTIYF	TGCGCCAGCAGCCCGGGACAGGCCGAGCTCTCTGGAAACACCATATATTTT